This T cell receptor beta chain was profiled in a study of T cells in Graves' hyperthyroidism and ophthalmopathy. Study-wide findings and caveats: Blood samples included most of the expanded thyroid clonotypes exceeding 0.001.

This clonotype was detected only a few times. The antigen remains unidentified. Amplification of TCR beta CDR3 regions was performed using RNA transcripts as template. The HTBI primer set was used in a first-round RT-PCR of the TCR CDR3. TCRdb reprocessed the multiplex PCR reads via MiXCR and lists one record per CDR3 protein. Counted here are approximately 700,000 distinct CDR3 sequences, 16% occurring once; the ten biggest clones make up roughly 8%. The sequenced material came from blood. This sequence was found in a young man with Graves' hyperthyroidism.

The CDR3 loop is CAWNEAIRAFF. The CDR3, as DNA: TGTGCCTGGAATGAGGCGATCAGGGCTTTCTTT. The chain joins TRBV30 to TRBJ1-1; D ambiguous. CDR1 and CDR2 (germline): GTSNPN, SVGIG (reference sequence). V lost 4 bases and J 11 bases, leaving 14 bases between the germline ends. This CDR3 comprises 11 residues.